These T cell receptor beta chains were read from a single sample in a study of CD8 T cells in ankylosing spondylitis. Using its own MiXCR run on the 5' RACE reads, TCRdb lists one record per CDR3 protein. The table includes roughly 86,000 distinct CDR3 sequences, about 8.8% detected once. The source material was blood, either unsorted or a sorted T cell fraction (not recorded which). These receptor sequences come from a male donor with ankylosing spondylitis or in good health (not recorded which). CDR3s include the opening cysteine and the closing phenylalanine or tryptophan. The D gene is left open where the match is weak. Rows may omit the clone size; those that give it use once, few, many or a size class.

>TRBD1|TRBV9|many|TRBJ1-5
TGTGCCAGCAGCCCGGGACAGGGGACTCAGCCCCAGCATTTT
CASSPGQGTQPQHF
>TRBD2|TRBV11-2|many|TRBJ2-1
TGTGCCAGCAGCTTAGTTCCCAGCGGGGGGCCCGAGACCTACAATGAGCAGTTCTTC
CASSLVPSGGPETYNEQFF
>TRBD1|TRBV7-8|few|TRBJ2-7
TGTGCCAGCCGGACAGGCCTCACCTACGAGCAGTACTTC
CASRTGLTYEQYF
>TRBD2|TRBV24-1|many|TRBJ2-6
TGTGCCACCAGTGAGGCCGGCGGGGGGGAATCTGGGGCCAACGTCCTGACTTTC
CATSEAGGGESGANVLTF
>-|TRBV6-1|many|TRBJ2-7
TGTGCCAGCAGCCGGGACAACTCCTACGAGCAGTACTTC
CASSRDNSYEQYF
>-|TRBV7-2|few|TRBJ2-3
TGTGCCAGCAGCTTAGTGCTGGAGACAGATACGCAGTATTTT
CASSLVLETDTQYF
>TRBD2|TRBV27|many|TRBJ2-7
TGTGCCAGCAGTACGCTAGCGGGGGCCTACGAGCAGTACTTC
CASSTLAGAYEQYF
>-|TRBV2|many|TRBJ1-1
TGTGCCAGCAGTGAGTCGGGCGTGATGAACACTGAAGCTTTCTTT
CASSESGVMNTEAFF
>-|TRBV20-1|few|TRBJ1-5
TGCAGTGCGCCCGTCAGTCATAGCAATCAGCCCCAGCATTTT
CSAPVSHSNQPQHF
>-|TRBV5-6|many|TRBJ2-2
TGTGCCAGCAGCTTGAGGACACCCGCCGGGGAGCTGTTTTTT
CASSLRTPAGELFF
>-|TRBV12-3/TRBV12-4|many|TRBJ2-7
TGTGCCAGCAGTTTGGGCCAGGACTACGAGCAGTACTTC
CASSLGQDYEQYF
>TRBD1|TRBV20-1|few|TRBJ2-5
TGCAGTGCGACCGGGACAGGGTTTGCGGGGCAGACCCAGTACTTC
CSATGTGFAGQTQYF
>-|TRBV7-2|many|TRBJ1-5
TGTGCCAGCAGCTTACGGGTGGGCCCGAGCAATCAGCCCCAGCATTTT
CASSLRVGPSNQPQHF
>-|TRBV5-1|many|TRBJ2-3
TGCGCCAGCAGCTTGGAGAGGGTTGGCACAGATACGCAGTATTTT
CASSLERVGTDTQYF
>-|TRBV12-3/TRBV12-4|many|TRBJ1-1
TGTGCCAGCAGTTCCGGACTGAGGGGCACTGAAGCTTTCTTT
CASSSGLRGTEAFF
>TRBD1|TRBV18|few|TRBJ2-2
TGTGCCAGCTCACCACTTCAGGGGGCGACGGCCGGGGAGCTGTTTTTT
CASSPLQGATAGELFF
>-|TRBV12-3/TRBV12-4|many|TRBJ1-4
TGTGCCAGCAGCCTATCGGTGGAAGTAGTTGAAAAACTGTTTTTT
CASSLSVEVVEKLFF
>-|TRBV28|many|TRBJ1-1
TGTGCCAGCAGTTTGTTGAGGAGGAACACTGAAGCTTTCTTT
CASSLLRRNTEAFF
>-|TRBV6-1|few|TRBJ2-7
TGTGCCAGCACCAAGGAGAGGATCTACGAGCAGTACTTC
CASTKERIYEQYF
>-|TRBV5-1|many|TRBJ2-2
TGCGCCAGCAGCTTGGGAAGGACCGGGGAGCTGTTTTTT
CASSLGRTGELFF
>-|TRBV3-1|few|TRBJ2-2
TGTGCCAGCAGCCACGGAGCGGAGCCGAACACCGGGGAGCTGTTTTTT
CASSHGAEPNTGELFF
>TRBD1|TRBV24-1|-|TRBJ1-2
TGTGCCACCAGTGGCCGGGGACAGGATGGCTACACCTTC
CATSGRGQDGYTF
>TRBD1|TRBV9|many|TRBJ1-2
TGTGCCAGCAGCCCAAGGACAGGCGTCATGAACTATGGCTACACCTTC
CASSPRTGVMNYGYTF
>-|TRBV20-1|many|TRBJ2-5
TGCAGTGCTAGTTCGGAAAAAGAGACCCAGTACTTC
CSASSEKETQYF
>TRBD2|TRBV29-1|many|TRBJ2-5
TGCAGCGCCCAGGGACTAGCGGGAGAGACCCAGTACTTC
CSAQGLAGETQYF
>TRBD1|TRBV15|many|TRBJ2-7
TGTGCCACCAGAGGACAGGGAGGAGAGCAGTACTTC
CATRGQGGEQYF
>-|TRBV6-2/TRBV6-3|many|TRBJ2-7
TGTGCCAGCAGTTACCGATTCTCCTACGAGCAGTACTTC
CASSYRFSYEQYF
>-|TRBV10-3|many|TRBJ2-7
TGTGCCATCAGTGACTCCCGGACCCAGACCTACGAGCAGTACTTC
CAISDSRTQTYEQYF
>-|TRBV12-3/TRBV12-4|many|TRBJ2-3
TGTGCCAGCAGTTTTCGGTTCGGCGGTTACACAGATACGCAGTATTTT
CASSFRFGGYTDTQYF
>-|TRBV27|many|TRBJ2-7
TGTGCCAGCAGCCCACAAACCCGATACTCCTACGAGCAGTACTTC
CASSPQTRYSYEQYF
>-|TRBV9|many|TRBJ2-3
TGTGCCAGCAGCGTAGTGGGGGCAGGTGGGACAGATACGCAGTATTTT
CASSVVGAGGTDTQYF
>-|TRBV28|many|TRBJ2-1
TGTGCCAGCAGAGAAAACAATGAGCAGTTCTTC
CASRENNEQFF
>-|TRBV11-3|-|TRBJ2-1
TGTGCCAGCAGCTTAGATCGGGGAGATGAGCAGTTCTTC
CASSLDRGDEQFF
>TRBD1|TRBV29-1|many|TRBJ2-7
TGCAGCGTTGTGTTGGCAGGGGGCGGCGACGAGCAGTACTTC
CSVVLAGGGDEQYF
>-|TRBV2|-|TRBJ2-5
TGTGCCAGCAGTGAATCCGGGATGGGAGAGACCCAGTACTTC
CASSESGMGETQYF
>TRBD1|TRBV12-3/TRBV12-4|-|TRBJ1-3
TGTGCCAGCGGGGACAGGAGCTCTGGAAACACCATATATTTT
CASGDRSSGNTIYF
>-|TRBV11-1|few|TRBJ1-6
TGTGCCAGCAGCCCCTGGGATAGGACAGTACCAAATAATTCACCCCTCCACTTT
CASSPWDRTVPNNSPLHF
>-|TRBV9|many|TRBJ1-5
TGTGCCAGCAGATTAGTCTGTCTGAACCAGCCCCAGCATTTT
CASRLVCLNQPQHF
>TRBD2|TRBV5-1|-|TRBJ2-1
TGCGCCAGCAGAACCGGGACTAGCAACAATGAGCAGTTCTTC
CASRTGTSNNEQFF
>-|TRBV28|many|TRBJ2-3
TGTGCCAGCAGTTTCAGTAACGGGCGCACAGATACGCAGTATTTT
CASSFSNGRTDTQYF
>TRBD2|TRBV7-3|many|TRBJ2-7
TGTGCCAGCAGTCCCGATAGCTATAGCGGGGTGTTTAGCTCCTACGAGCAGTACTTC
CASSPDSYSGVFSSYEQYF
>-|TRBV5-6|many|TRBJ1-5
TGTGCCAGCAGCTTGGCGGGGGATAGCAATCAGCCCCAGCATTTT
CASSLAGDSNQPQHF
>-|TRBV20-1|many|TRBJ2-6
TGCAGTGCTAGAGGCAGCATCTCTGTCTCTGGGGCCAACGTCCTGACTTTC
CSARGSISVSGANVLTF